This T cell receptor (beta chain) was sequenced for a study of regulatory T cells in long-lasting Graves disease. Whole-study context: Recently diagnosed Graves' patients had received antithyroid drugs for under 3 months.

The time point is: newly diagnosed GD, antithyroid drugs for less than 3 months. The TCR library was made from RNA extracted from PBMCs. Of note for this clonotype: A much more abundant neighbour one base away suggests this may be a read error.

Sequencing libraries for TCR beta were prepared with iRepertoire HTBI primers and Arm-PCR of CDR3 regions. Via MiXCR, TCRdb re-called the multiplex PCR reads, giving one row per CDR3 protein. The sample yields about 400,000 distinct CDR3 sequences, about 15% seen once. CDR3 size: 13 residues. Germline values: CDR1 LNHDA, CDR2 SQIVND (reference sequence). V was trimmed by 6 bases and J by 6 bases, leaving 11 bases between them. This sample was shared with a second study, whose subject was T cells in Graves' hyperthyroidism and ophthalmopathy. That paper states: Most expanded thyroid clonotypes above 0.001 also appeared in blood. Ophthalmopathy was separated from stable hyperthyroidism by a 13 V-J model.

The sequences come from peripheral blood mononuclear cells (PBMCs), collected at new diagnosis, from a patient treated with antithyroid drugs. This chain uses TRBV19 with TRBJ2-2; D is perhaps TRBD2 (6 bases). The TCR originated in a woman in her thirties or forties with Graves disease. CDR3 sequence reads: CASRAGSPGELFF. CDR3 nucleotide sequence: TGTGCCAGTAGGGCGGGGAGTCCCGGGGAGCTGTTTTTT.